This entry is about one T cell receptor (beta chain). Its antigen is undetermined. These data belong to a study of post-analysis software for immune sequencing data. As for the study in general: The study covered relapsing-remitting, secondary progressive and progressive-relapsing courses of multiple sclerosis. Regarding the study as a whole: Patients used about five TRBV segments, including TRBV5-6, TRBV5-1 and TRBV20-1, more often than controls. Batch-mates among the samples co-clustered strongly by F measure.

Per the germline V gene, CDR1 is SGHRS and CDR2 is YFSETQ. The CDR3 sequence is 15 residues long. The V gene lost 4 bases and the J gene lost 0 bases, with 11 bases spanning the gap. Libraries were made from TCR beta cDNA, and they carried unique molecular identifiers. TCRdb called the PCR reads again in MiXCR, with one record for every CDR3 protein. Of approximately 360,000 distinct CDR3 sequences in the sample, about a third are singletons; the top ten hold about an eighth. The chain carries TRBV5-1 and TRBJ2-1; a possible D gene is TRBD2 (6 bases). The sample consisted of blood. The receptor was derived from a girl under 18 with multiple sclerosis. The CDR3 DNA reads as TGCGCCAGCAGCACGGGACTCAGCTCCTACAATGAGCAGTTCTTC. This gives the protein CASSTGLSSYNEQFF.